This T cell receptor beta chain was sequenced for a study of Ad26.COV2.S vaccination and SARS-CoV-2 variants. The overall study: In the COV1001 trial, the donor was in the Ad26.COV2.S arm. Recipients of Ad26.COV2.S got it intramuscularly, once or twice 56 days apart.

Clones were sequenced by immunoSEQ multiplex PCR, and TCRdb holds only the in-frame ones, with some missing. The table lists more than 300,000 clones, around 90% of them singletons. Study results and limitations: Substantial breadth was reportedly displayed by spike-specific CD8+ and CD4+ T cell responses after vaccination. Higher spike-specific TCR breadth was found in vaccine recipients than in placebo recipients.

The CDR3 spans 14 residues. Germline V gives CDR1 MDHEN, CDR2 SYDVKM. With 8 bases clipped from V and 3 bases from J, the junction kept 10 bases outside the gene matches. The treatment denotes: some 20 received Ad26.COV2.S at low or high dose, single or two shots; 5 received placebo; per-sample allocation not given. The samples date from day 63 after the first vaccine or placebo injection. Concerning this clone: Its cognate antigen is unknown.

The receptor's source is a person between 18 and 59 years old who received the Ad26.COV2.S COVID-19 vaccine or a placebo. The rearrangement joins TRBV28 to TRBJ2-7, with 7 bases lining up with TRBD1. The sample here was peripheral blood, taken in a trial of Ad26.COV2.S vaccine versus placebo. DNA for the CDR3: TGTGCCAGCTCGGGGACAGACACATTCTACGAGCAGTACTTC. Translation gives CASSGTDTFYEQYF.